This T cell receptor (beta chain) was sequenced in a study of T cell repertoires in cytomegalovirus infection. This clonotype was counted between two and nine times. TCRdb called the reads again in MiXCR, with one record for every CDR3 protein. The repertoire includes 200,000 to 300,000 distinct CDR3 sequences, 8% to 9.5% of them detected once, and over 13% sits in the top ten. V was cut by 1 base and J by 0 bases, with 11 bases left in between. The CDR3 has 16 amino acids. Germline CDR1 reads SGHTA; CDR2 reads FQGNSA. V usage is TRBV7-2 and J usage is TRBJ2-3, with a tentative D call TRBD2 (6 bases). Material: PBMCs. The sequence derives from a human donor in good health (CMV status not recorded). Some clones in this sample may be carry-over from other donors' samples. The CDR3 region has the DNA TGTGCCAGCAGCTTAGGAGTAGCGGAAAGCACAGATACGCAGTATTTT. Amino acids: CASSLGVAESTDTQYF. The whole variable domain, filled in from reference TRBV7-2 and TRBJ2-3, reads GAGVSQSPSNKVTEKGKDVELRCDPISGHTALYWYRQSLGQGLEFLIYFQGNSAPDKSGLPSDRFSAERTGGSVSTLTIQRTQQEDSAVYLCASSLGVAESTDTQYFGPGTRLTVL.